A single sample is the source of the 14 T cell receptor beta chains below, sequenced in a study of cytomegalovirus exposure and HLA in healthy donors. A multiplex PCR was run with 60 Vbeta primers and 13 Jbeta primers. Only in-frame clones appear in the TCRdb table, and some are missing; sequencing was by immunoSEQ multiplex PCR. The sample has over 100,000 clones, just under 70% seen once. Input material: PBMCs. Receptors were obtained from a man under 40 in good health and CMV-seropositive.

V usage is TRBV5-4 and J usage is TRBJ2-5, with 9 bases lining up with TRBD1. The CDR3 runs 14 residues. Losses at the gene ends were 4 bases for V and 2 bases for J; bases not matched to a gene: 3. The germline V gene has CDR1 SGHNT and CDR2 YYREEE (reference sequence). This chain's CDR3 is CASSRTGVQETQYF. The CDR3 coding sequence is TGTGCCAGCAGCCGGACAGGGGTGCAAGAGACCCAGTACTTC.

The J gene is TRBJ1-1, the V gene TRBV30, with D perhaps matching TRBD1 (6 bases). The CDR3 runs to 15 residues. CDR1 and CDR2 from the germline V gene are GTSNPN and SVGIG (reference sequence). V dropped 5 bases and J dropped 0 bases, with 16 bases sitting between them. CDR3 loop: CAWRRGEGMNTEAFF. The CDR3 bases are TGTGCCTGGCGAAGGGGGGAGGGGATGAACACTGAAGCTTTCTTT.

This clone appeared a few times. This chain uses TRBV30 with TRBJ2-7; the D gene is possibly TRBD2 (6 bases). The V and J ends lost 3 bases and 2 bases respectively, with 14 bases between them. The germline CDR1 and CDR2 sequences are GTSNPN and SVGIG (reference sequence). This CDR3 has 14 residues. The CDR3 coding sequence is TGTGCCTGGAGCAACGGGGGAGGAACCTACGAGCAGTACTTC. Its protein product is CAWSNGGGTYEQYF.

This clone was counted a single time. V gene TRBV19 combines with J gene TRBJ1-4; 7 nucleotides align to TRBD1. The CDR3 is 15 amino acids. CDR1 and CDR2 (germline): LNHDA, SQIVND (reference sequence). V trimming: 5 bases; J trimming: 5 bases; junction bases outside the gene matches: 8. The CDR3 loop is CASSVRTGMNEKLFF. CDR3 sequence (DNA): TGTGCCAGTAGTGTCCGGACAGGTATGAATGAAAAACTGTTTTTT.

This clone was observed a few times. Here the CDR3 reads CASSVGTGGYYGYTF. The CDR3, as DNA: TGTGCCAGTAGTGTCGGGACAGGGGGATACTATGGCTACACCTTC. The V call is TRBV19, the J call TRBJ1-2; 11 nucleotides agree with TRBD1. In germline, CDR1 is LNHDA, CDR2 SQIVND (reference sequence). V lost 5 bases and J lost 3; bases outside the gene matches: 5. This CDR3 comprises 15 residues.

The CDR3 DNA reads TGTGCCAGCAGCCACAAAGACCCGAGGAATGAAAAACTGTTTTTT. Residues: CASSHKDPRNEKLFF. The V call is TRBV7-9, the J call TRBJ1-4; D gene unclear. Trimming pared 5 bases from V and 5 bases from J, leaving 15 bases between. There are 15 residues in the CDR3. Germline CDR1 and CDR2: SEHNR and FQNEAQ (reference sequence).

CDR3 nucleotides: TGTGCCAGCAGGCGAGATCCCCTCAATTCACCCCTCCACTTT. Its translation: CASRRDPLNSPLHF. V usage is TRBV6-5 and J usage is TRBJ1-6; no clear D gene. The CDR3 has 14 amino acids. Trimming pared 6 bases from V and 7 bases from J, leaving 13 bases between. CDR1 MNHEY and CDR2 SVGAGI come from the germline V gene.

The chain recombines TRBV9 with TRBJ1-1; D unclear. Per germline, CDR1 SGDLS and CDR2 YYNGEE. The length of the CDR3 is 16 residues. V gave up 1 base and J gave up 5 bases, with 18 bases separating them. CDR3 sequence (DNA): TGTGCCAGCAGCGTATCCGAACCGAGGAGTGGGACTGAAGCTTTCTTT. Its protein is CASSVSEPRSGTEAFF.

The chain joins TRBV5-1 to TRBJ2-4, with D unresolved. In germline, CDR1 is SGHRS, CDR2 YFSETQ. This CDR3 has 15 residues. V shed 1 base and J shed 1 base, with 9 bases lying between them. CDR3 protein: CASSLSSQAKNIQYF. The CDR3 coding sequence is TGCGCCAGCAGCTTGTCCAGTCAGGCCAAAAACATTCAGTACTTC.

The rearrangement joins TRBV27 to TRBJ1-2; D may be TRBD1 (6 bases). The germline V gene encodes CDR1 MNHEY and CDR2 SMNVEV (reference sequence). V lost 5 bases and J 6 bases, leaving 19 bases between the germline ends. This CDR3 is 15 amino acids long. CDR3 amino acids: CASSGVRGKGHGYTF. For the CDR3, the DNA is TGTGCCAGCAGTGGGGTGAGGGGGAAGGGGCATGGCTACACCTTC.

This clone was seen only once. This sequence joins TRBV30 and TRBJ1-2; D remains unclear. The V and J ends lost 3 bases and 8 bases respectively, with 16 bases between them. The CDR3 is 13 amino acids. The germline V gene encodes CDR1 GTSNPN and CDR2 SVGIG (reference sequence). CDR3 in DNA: TGTGCCTGGAGAGAGCGACGGTTTTGGGGCTACACCTTC. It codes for CAWRERRFWGYTF. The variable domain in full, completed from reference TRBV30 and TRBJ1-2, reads SQTIHQWPATLVQPVGSPLSLECTVEGTSNPNLYWYRQAAGRGLQLLFYSVGIGQISSEVPQNLSASRPQDRQFILSSKKLLLSDSGFYLCAWRERRFWGYTFGSGTRLTVV.

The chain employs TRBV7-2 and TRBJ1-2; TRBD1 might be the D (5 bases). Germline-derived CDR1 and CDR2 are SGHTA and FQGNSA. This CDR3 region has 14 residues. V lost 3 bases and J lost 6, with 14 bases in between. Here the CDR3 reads CASSLNGREDGYTF. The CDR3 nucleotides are TGTGCCAGCAGCTTGAACGGCAGGGAGGATGGCTACACCTTC.

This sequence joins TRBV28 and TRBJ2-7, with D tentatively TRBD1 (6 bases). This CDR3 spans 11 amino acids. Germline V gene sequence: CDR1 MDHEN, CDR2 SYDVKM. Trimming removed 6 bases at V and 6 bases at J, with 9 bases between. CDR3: CASRQGGEQYV. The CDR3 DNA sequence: TGTGCCAGCAGGCAAGGGGGCGAGCAGTACGTC.

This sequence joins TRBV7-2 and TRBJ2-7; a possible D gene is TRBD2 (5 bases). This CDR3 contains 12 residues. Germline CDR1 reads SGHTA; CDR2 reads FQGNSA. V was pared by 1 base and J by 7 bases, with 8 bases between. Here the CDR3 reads CASSLVPGEQYV. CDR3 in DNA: TGTGCCAGCAGCTTAGTCCCGGGGGAGCAGTACGTC.